A single sample is the source of the 6 T cell receptor beta chains below, sequenced in a study of CD4+ T cells in melanoma. Repertoires were generated with immunoSEQ multiplex PCR, while TCRdb's copy carries only in-frame clones and drops some. The data hold about 13,000 clones, with around 70% observed a single time. Sequenced sample: cells from a culture (not recorded whether cultured in vitro). These receptors all come from a human donor with melanoma.

The genes are TRBV7-9 and TRBJ1-3; tentatively, D is TRBD1 (5 bases). This CDR3 comprises 18 residues. Trimming took off 5 bases at V and 4 bases at J, with 24 bases between the two ends. In germline, CDR1 is SEHNR, CDR2 FQNEAQ (reference sequence). The CDR3 spells CASSRTLTGGLAGNTIYF. DNA for the CDR3: TGTGCCAGCAGCCGAACGCTTACGGGGGGACTAGCAGGAAACACCATATATTTT.

A word on this clone: Other DNA sequences in this specimen translate into the identical CDR3. The V call is TRBV6-5, the J call TRBJ1-3; D is uncertain. This CDR3 spans 14 amino acids. The germline CDR1 and CDR2 sequences are MNHEY and SVGAGI. Trimming took off 3 bases at V and 2 bases at J, with 8 bases between the two ends. The CDR3 region has the DNA TGTGCCAGCAGTTATTTAGGAGCTGGAAACACCATATATTTT. Protein product: CASSYLGAGNTIYF.

This chain links TRBV29-1 with TRBJ1-2; no reliable D call. Between the trimmed V and J ends, which lost 5 bases and 5 bases, there was a span of 18 bases. The CDR3 totals 14 residues. Germline V gene lookup returns CDR1 SQVTM and CDR2 ANQGSEA. CDR3 region: CSVSQVGIGYGYTF. The DNA of the CDR3 is TGCAGCGTTTCCCAAGTAGGGATAGGGTATGGCTACACCTTC.

J is TRBJ2-2 and V is TRBV15, with D unresolved. Trimming shortened V by 1 base and J by 1 base, and 10 bases separated the two germline ends. This CDR3 comprises 16 residues. Germline lookup yields CDR1 LNHNV and CDR2 YYDKDF (reference sequence). CDR3 nucleotide sequence: TGTGCCACCAGCAGAGTCCGGGCAGTGAACACCGGGGAGCTGTTTTTT. Residues: CATSRVRAVNTGELFF.

In this sample, this clone turned up a few times. The chain couples TRBV4-1 to TRBJ2-6; unclear D gene. The CDR3 has 19 residues. Germline CDR1 is MGHRA and CDR2 is YSYEKL. The ends were cut back, 1 base at V and 2 bases at J, with 18 bases in the middle. The CDR3 sequence: CASSQGSLRALAGANVLTF. The CDR3 bases are TGCGCCAGCAGCCAAGGTAGCTTAAGGGCACTGGCTGGGGCCAACGTCCTGACTTTC.

The chain links TRBV6-5 to TRBJ1-1, with a weak D call TRBD1 (5 bases). Per germline, CDR1 MNHEY and CDR2 SVGAGI. V lost 5 bases to trimming and J lost 4 bases, with 17 bases between them. The CDR3 runs to 15 residues. CDR3 in DNA: TGTGCCAGCAGTACAAAATGGGGGGGTGGCACTGAAGCTTTCTTT. It is translated as CASSTKWGGGTEAFF.